Shown below are 22 T cell receptor beta chains from a single sample sequenced in a study of siplizumab effects on memory and regulatory T cells. Using immunoSEQ multiplex PCR, the repertoire was profiled, and TCRdb retains in-frame clones only, with some absent. The sample gives fewer than 60,000 clones, about 94% of which show up once; approximately 17% is in the top ten. The source material was CD8+ T cells sorted from blood. The source of these receptors is a human donor in good health.

The V gene is TRBV9, the J gene TRBJ2-1, with D hard to call. Per germline, CDR1 SGDLS and CDR2 YYNGEE. This CDR3 has 14 amino acids. The germline V and J ends were trimmed by 3 bases and 1 base, with 8 bases remaining between them. The CDR3 sequence: CASSDRSSYNEQFF. The CDR3 bases are TGTGCCAGCAGCGATCGGAGTTCCTACAATGAGCAGTTCTTC.

The chain links TRBV19 to TRBJ2-5; a possible D gene is TRBD1 (7 bases). The germline V gene has CDR1 LNHDA and CDR2 SQIVND (reference sequence). The CDR3 has 18 residues. Trimming shortened V by 0 bases and J by 2 bases, and 19 bases separated the two germline ends. CDR3 bases: TGTGCCAGTAGTATAGATCATGGAGGGGGCCAGCAACAAGAGACCCAGTACTTC. It is translated as CASSIDHGGGQQQETQYF. The variable domain in full, completed from reference TRBV19 and TRBJ2-5, reads DGGITQSPKYLFRKEGQNVTLSCEQNLNHDAMYWYRQDPGQGLRLIYYSQIVNDFQKGDIAEGYSVSREKKESFPLTVTSAQKNPTAFYLCASSIDHGGGQQQETQYFGPGTRLLVL.

This chain uses TRBV7-9 with TRBJ2-2, with TRBD2 matching over 12 bases. V shed 6 bases and J 6 bases; nucleotides not matched to a gene: 8. The length of the CDR3 is 16 residues. Germline V gene sequence: CDR1 SEHNR, CDR2 FQNEAQ (reference sequence). The CDR3 loop reads CASSGTSGFPAGELFF. The CDR3 DNA reads as TGTGCCAGCAGTGGGACTAGCGGGTTCCCGGCCGGGGAGCTGTTTTTT.

This sequence joins TRBV9 and TRBJ2-3; D perhaps matches TRBD2 (6 bases). From germline, CDR1 is SGDLS and CDR2 YYNGEE. The germline V and J ends were trimmed by 6 bases and 3 bases, with 14 bases remaining between them. The CDR3 runs to 14 residues. The CDR3 DNA is TGTGCCAGCAACCTCGGGAGTATTACAGATACGCAGTATTTT. As protein: CASNLGSITDTQYF.

The chain is built from TRBV28 and TRBJ2-7, with 8 bases fitting TRBD1. The J segment lost 7 bases and the V segment lost 6 bases, leaving 14 bases of the junction unmatched. The CDR3 has 15 residues. The germline gives CDR1 MDHEN, CDR2 SYDVKM. The CDR3 region is CASSREGTGTWEQYF. DNA of the CDR3: TGTGCCAGCAGCCGTGAAGGGACAGGAACCTGGGAGCAGTACTTC.

This chain uses TRBV14 with TRBJ2-1; 13 positions agree with TRBD2. V was pared by 6 bases and J by 4 bases, with 6 bases of the junction left unmatched. The CDR3 covers 16 residues. Germline CDR1 SGHDN, CDR2 FVKESK. CDR3 region: CASSPETSGRYNEQFF. The CDR3, as DNA: TGTGCCAGCAGTCCCGAGACTAGCGGGAGGTACAATGAGCAGTTCTTC.

This chain connects TRBV9 to TRBJ2-7, with a tentative D call TRBD1 (5 bases). The V and J ends lost 7 bases and 5 bases respectively, with 16 bases between them. The germline CDR1 and CDR2 sequences are SGDLS and YYNGEE. The CDR3 totals 13 residues. CDR3 in amino acids: CASGRHPGNEQYF. For the CDR3, the DNA is TGTGCCAGCGGCCGGCACCCAGGGAACGAGCAGTACTTC.

V and J are TRBV6-1 and TRBJ2-3, with 12 bases identical to TRBD1. J was trimmed by 4 bases and V by 4 bases; bases with no gene match: 3. The CDR3 extends over 15 amino acids. The germline V gene encodes CDR1 MNHNS and CDR2 SASEGT. CDR3 in amino acids: CASSGGTGGPDTQYF. The CDR3 nucleotides read TGTGCCAGCAGTGGTGGGACAGGGGGCCCAGATACGCAGTATTTT.

CDR3 region: CASSPLPYYEQYF. The CDR3 DNA sequence: TGTGCCAGCAGCCCCCTGCCTTACTACGAGCAGTACTTC. The rearrangement joins TRBV6-5 to TRBJ2-7; D is ambiguous. V gave up 6 bases and J gave up 3 bases, with 12 bases separating them. The V gene's germline CDR1 is MNHEY and CDR2 SVGAGI. The CDR3 is made up of 13 amino acids.

The chain links TRBV7-6 to TRBJ2-5; D not certain. This CDR3 region has 15 residues. The V gene's germline CDR1 is SGHVS and CDR2 FNYEAQ. V lost 7 bases and J 0 bases, leaving 15 bases between the germline ends. The CDR3 loop reads CASTRFPTYQETQYF. The CDR3 region has the DNA TGTGCCAGCACCCGATTCCCTACTTACCAAGAGACCCAGTACTTC.

In its sample, this clone was seen a few times. The chain employs TRBV19 and TRBJ2-3; D may correspond to TRBD1 or TRBD2 (5 bases each). The CDR3 consists of 17 residues. V was cut by 2 bases and J by 4 bases, with 19 bases left in between. Germline lookup yields CDR1 LNHDA and CDR2 SQIVND (reference sequence). The CDR3 loop is CASSIFIGGRDADTQYF. The DNA for the CDR3 is TGTGCCAGTAGTATATTCATTGGGGGAAGGGATGCAGATACGCAGTATTTT.

The V gene is TRBV15, the J gene TRBJ1-5; D possibly corresponds to TRBD1 (5 bases). With 1 base removed from V and 5 bases from J, the gap between germline ends came to 15 bases. Germline lookup yields CDR1 LNHNV and CDR2 YYDKDF (reference sequence). CDR3 size: 16 residues. CDR3 sequence: CATSRVRDLLHQPQHF. The CDR3 nucleotides are TGTGCCACCAGCAGAGTCCGGGACCTACTTCATCAGCCCCAGCATTTT.

The chain has TRBV6-1 and TRBJ2-1; possibly TRBD1 or TRBD2 for D (6 bases each). CDR1 MNHNS and CDR2 SASEGT come from the germline V gene. The CDR3 runs 13 residues. V was trimmed by 6 bases and J by 15 bases, leaving 21 bases between them. The CDR3 DNA reads as TGTGCCAGCAGCGATGGAGGGACATCGATCTTGTTCTTC. It is translated as CASSDGGTSILFF.

The chain employs TRBV4-1 and TRBJ2-5; no clear D. V was pared by 3 bases and J by 1 base, with 12 bases between. CDR1 MGHRA and CDR2 YSYEKL come from the germline V gene. The CDR3 runs to 15 residues. CDR3 amino acids: CASSHRPGLQETQYF. In DNA, the CDR3 is TGCGCCAGCAGCCACCGACCGGGCCTCCAAGAGACCCAGTACTTC.

This clone was found once. The rearrangement uses TRBV6-5 and TRBJ2-3; D possibly matches TRBD1 or TRBD2 (5 bases each). V lost 10 bases and J lost 2, with 7 bases in between. Germline assignment: CDR1 MNHEY and CDR2 SVGAGI. This CDR3 contains 11 residues. The CDR3 is CATGPTDTQYF. Written as DNA, the CDR3 is TGTGCCACGGGACCCACAGATACGCAGTATTTT.

This chain links TRBV5-6 with TRBJ1-4, with D hard to call. Trimming took off 1 base at V and 4 bases at J, with 5 bases between the two ends. The CDR3 is made up of 13 amino acids. Germline V gene lookup returns CDR1 SGHDT and CDR2 YYEEEE. The CDR3 here is CASSLWSNEKLFF. The CDR3 region has the DNA TGTGCCAGCAGCTTGTGGAGTAATGAAAAACTGTTTTTT.

This chain uses TRBV5-4 with TRBJ2-7; TRBD1 matches 11 bases. The length of the CDR3 is 15 residues. After removal of 0 bases from V and 4 bases from J, the junction contained 3 bases not matched to a gene. Germline-derived CDR1 and CDR2 are SGHNT and YYREEE (reference sequence). The DNA of the CDR3 is TGTGCCAGCAGCTTGGGGACAGGGGGCGTTTACGAGCAGTACTTC. The encoded protein is CASSLGTGGVYEQYF.

The chain combines TRBV11-2 with TRBJ2-1; D is ambiguous. The CDR3 runs 13 residues. V lost 5 bases to trimming and J lost 14 bases, with 19 bases between them. The V gene's germline CDR1 is SGHAT and CDR2 FQNNGV. The CDR3 sequence: CASSPIFGRSEFF. The CDR3 bases are TGTGCCAGCAGCCCTATATTTGGCAGGAGTGAGTTCTTC.

A single count supports this clone. The chain combines TRBV4-1 with TRBJ2-7; 9 nucleotides align to TRBD1. Germline CDR1 and CDR2: MGHRA and YSYEKL. V shed 3 bases, J shed 11 bases, and the junction held 11 bases outside the gene matches. The CDR3 is made up of 14 amino acids. The CDR3 is CASSQGLTGTGKYF. CDR3 coding DNA: TGCGCCAGCAGCCAGGGATTGACCGGGACAGGGAAGTACTTC.

The J gene is TRBJ1-1, the V gene TRBV7-8; unclear D gene. V lost 5 bases, J lost 0 bases, and 10 bases lay in between. CDR3 length: 14 amino acids. CDR1 and CDR2 (germline): SGHVS, FQNEAQ. The DNA of the CDR3 is TGTGCCAGCAGCCAACCTATCATGAACACTGAAGCTTTCTTT. This gives the protein CASSQPIMNTEAFF.

This clone is medium-sized in the sample. J is TRBJ2-7 and V is TRBV5-4; the D gene is possibly TRBD2 (5 bases). The CDR3 consists of 15 residues. Trimming shortened V by 4 bases and J by 6 bases, and 20 bases separated the two germline ends. Germline lookup yields CDR1 SGHNT and CDR2 YYREEE (reference sequence). This chain's CDR3 is CASSDWTSLTTEQYF. For the CDR3, the DNA is TGTGCCAGCAGCGATTGGACCTCTTTGACTACCGAGCAGTACTTC.

As concerns this clone: One junction end does not reproduce the germline sequence, and a read error may be involved. This chain joins TRBV28 and TRBJ2-7; a weak D match, TRBD1 (5 bases). There are 12 residues in the CDR3. Germline V lookup: CDR1 MDHEN, CDR2 SYDVKM. The CDR3 region is CASITLGQSRDF. The CDR3 region has the DNA TGTGCCAGCATTACCCTCGGGCAGAGCAGGGACTTC.